Shown below are 17 T cell receptor beta chains from a single sample sequenced in a study of blood T cell repertoires in COVID-19. The table came from immunoSEQ multiplex PCR; TCRdb's copy has only in-frame clones and leaves some out. Of about 120,000 clones in the sample, about four fifths were seen once. The sample consisted of PBMCs or T cells enriched from blood (not recorded which). These receptors all come from a woman under 40 who had recovered from COVID-19.

V usage is TRBV2 and J usage is TRBJ1-3, with 9 bases that match TRBD1. V dropped 4 bases and J dropped 4; count of bases not matched to a gene: 11. This CDR3 has 17 amino acids. Germline loops: CDR1 SNHLY, CDR2 FYNNEI. The CDR3 protein is CASSAQGTGSAGNTIYF. The CDR3 nucleotides are TGTGCCAGCAGTGCCCAAGGGACAGGGTCAGCCGGAAACACCATATATTTT.

Comment on this clone: The sample has other DNA sequences that encode this CDR3 too. The rearrangement joins TRBV18 to TRBJ2-5, with 10 bases fitting TRBD1. CDR3 length: 14 amino acids. CDR1 and CDR2 (germline): KGHSH, LQKENI. V lost 3 bases and J lost 5; bases outside the gene matches: 3. CDR3 region: CASSPTGGRETQYF. The CDR3 nucleotides read TGTGCCAGCTCACCGACAGGGGGCCGGGAGACCCAGTACTTC. Using reference TRBV18 and TRBJ2-5 for the parts outside the CDR3, the full variable domain is NAGVMQNPRHLVRRRGQEARLRCSPMKGHSHVYWYRQLPEEGLKFMVYLQKENIIDESGMPKERFSAEFPKEGPSILRIQQVVRGDSAAYFCASSPTGGRETQYFGPGTRLLVL.

The chain couples TRBV6-5 to TRBJ1-3; D unresolved. Germline V gene lookup returns CDR1 MNHEY and CDR2 SVGAGI. There are 13 residues in the CDR3. Trimming left V 2 bases short and J 2 bases short, with 4 bases between. CDR3 amino acids: CASSYIAGNTIYF. Written as DNA, the CDR3 is TGTGCCAGCAGTTACATAGCTGGAAACACCATATATTTT.

This chain connects TRBV14 to TRBJ1-4; maybe TRBD1 (6 bases). The germline V gene has CDR1 SGHDN and CDR2 FVKESK. Trimming shortened V by 4 bases and J by 1 base, and 10 bases separated the two germline ends. The CDR3 loop spans 15 amino acids. CDR3 in amino acids: CASSPLRGTNEKLFF. The DNA for the CDR3 is TGTGCCAGCAGCCCCCTCAGGGGAACTAATGAAAAACTGTTTTTT.

The chain combines TRBV3-1 (or the pseudogene TRBV3-2) with TRBJ1-1; TRBD1 aligns across 8 bases. The CDR3 is 16 residues long. With 1 base clipped from V and 0 bases from J, the junction kept 4 bases outside the gene matches. Germline V gene sequence: CDR1 LGHDT, CDR2 YNNKEL (reference sequence). The CDR3 loop is CASSQGTGRMNTEAFF. The CDR3 nucleotides read TGTGCCAGCAGCCAAGGGACAGGGAGGATGAACACTGAAGCTTTCTTT.

The rearrangement joins TRBV28 to TRBJ2-7; TRBD2 matches 14 bases. Germline CDR1 and CDR2: MDHEN and SYDVKM. Trimming removed 7 bases from V and 3 bases from J; junction bases left unmatched: 11. This CDR3 region has 17 residues. The CDR3 loop is CASIGTSGRTIGYEQYF. DNA of the CDR3: TGTGCCAGCATCGGGACTAGCGGGAGAACTATAGGCTACGAGCAGTACTTC.

The chain uses TRBV11-2 and TRBJ2-1, with a tentative D call TRBD1 (5 bases). V was shortened by 4 bases and J by 0 bases, with 22 bases between the two germline ends. Per the germline V gene, CDR1 is SGHAT and CDR2 is FQNNGV. This CDR3 is 19 amino acids long. CDR3 protein: CASSSLRTGFGASYNEQFF. Written as DNA, the CDR3 is TGTGCCAGCAGCTCTCTTAGGACCGGGTTTGGGGCCTCCTACAATGAGCAGTTCTTC.

V usage is TRBV19 and J usage is TRBJ1-2, with a weak D call TRBD1 (5 bases). Between the trimmed V and J ends, which lost 8 bases and 2 bases, there was a span of 18 bases. CDR3 length: 15 residues. Germline lookup yields CDR1 LNHDA and CDR2 SQIVND (reference sequence). CDR3 nucleotide sequence: TGTGCCAGTGCTGATGGGCAGGGCCCAAACTATGGCTACACCTTC. It yields the protein CASADGQGPNYGYTF.

The chain has TRBV7-8 and TRBJ1-2; D is ambiguous. Between the trimmed V and J ends, which lost 1 base and 0 bases, there was a span of 9 bases. The CDR3 consists of 15 residues. Germline values: CDR1 SGHVS, CDR2 FQNEAQ. This CDR3 is CASSLVENPNYGYTF. The CDR3 nucleotides read TGTGCCAGCAGCTTAGTCGAGAACCCTAACTATGGCTACACCTTC.

This clone was observed a handful of times. This sequence joins TRBV29-1 and TRBJ2-5; 7 nucleotides match TRBD1. Germline V gene sequence: CDR1 SQVTM, CDR2 ANQGSEA. The CDR3 runs to 17 residues. V lost 6 bases and J lost 5; bases outside the gene matches: 21. The DNA for the CDR3 is TGCAGCGTGGAACAGCAGACAGGGTTTTATTTCGATGAGACCCAGTACTTC. This gives the protein CSVEQQTGFYFDETQYF. Full variable domain (outside the CDR3, taken from reference TRBV29-1 and TRBJ2-5): SAVISQKPSRDICQRGTSLTIQCQVDSQVTMMFWYRQQPGQSLTLIATANQGSEATYESGFVIDKFPISRPNLTFSTLTVSNMSPEDSSIYLCSVEQQTGFYFDETQYFGPGTRLLVL.

This sequence joins TRBV11-2 and TRBJ2-7, with no clear D. CDR1 is SGHAT, CDR2 FQNNGV, per germline. CDR3 size: 15 residues. The V end lost 0 bases, the J end lost 3 bases, and 12 bases lay between the germline ends. CDR3 amino acids: CASSLDYTPSYEQYF. DNA of the CDR3: TGTGCCAGCAGCTTAGATTATACTCCAAGCTACGAGCAGTACTTC. Together with reference TRBV11-2 and TRBJ2-7, the CDR3 gives the full variable domain: EAGVAQSPRYKIIEKRQSVAFWCNPISGHATLYWYQQILGQGPKLLIQFQNNGVVDDSQLPKDRFSAERLKGVDSTLKIQPAKLEDSAVYLCASSLDYTPSYEQYFGPGTRLTVT.

This chain uses TRBV5-8 with TRBJ1-2, with TRBD1 matching over 8 bases. The junction had 8 bases not matched to a gene; V was cut back by 0 bases and J by 7 bases. The CDR3 runs to 15 residues. Per germline, CDR1 SGHTS and CDR2 YDEGEE. The CDR3 here is CASSLDSRGQGGYTF. CDR3 DNA: TGTGCCAGCAGCTTGGATTCCAGGGGGCAGGGTGGCTACACCTTC.

V gene TRBV5-1 combines with J gene TRBJ2-7, with 9 bases that match TRBD1. The CDR3 is 14 amino acids. The J segment lost 2 bases and the V segment lost 0 bases, leaving 0 bases of the junction unmatched. Germline loops: CDR1 SGHRS, CDR2 YFSETQ. CDR3 residues: CASSLGTGAYEQYF. The CDR3 DNA is TGCGCCAGCAGCTTGGGGACAGGGGCCTACGAGCAGTACTTC.

V usage is TRBV6-2 or TRBV6-3 and J usage is TRBJ2-1; 10 bases agree with TRBD2. The germline CDR1 and CDR2 sequences are MNHEY and SVGEGT. The V gene end was trimmed by 6 bases and the J gene end by 1 base; junction bases not matched to a gene: 15. There are 19 residues in the CDR3. Here the CDR3 reads CASSLAGVAGGRSYNEQFF. The DNA of the CDR3 is TGTGCCAGCAGCCTGGCTGGAGTAGCGGGAGGAAGGTCCTACAATGAGCAGTTCTTC.

The V and J genes are TRBV11-2 and TRBJ2-6, with 7 bases matching TRBD1. With V trimmed by 6 bases and J by 0 bases, 14 bases remained unmatched. CDR1 is SGHAT, CDR2 FQNNGV, per germline. This CDR3 has 19 amino acids. CDR3 protein: CASSSTLGTVLSGANVLTF. The CDR3 DNA is TGTGCCAGCAGTTCGACTCTCGGGACAGTCCTCTCTGGGGCCAACGTCCTGACTTTC.

This clone was observed a handful of times. For the CDR3, the DNA is TGTGCCAGCAGCAGGCAGGGCCCCTACGAGCAGTACTTC. Amino acids: CASSRQGPYEQYF. J is TRBJ2-7 and V is TRBV5-4, with D perhaps matching TRBD1 (5 bases). Germline loops: CDR1 SGHNT, CDR2 YYREEE (reference sequence). CDR3 length: 13 residues. Trimming took off 4 bases at V and 2 bases at J, with 10 bases between the two ends.

The chain combines TRBV5-1 with TRBJ1-1, with D uncertain. V lost 2 bases to trimming and J lost 0 bases, with 17 bases between them. Germline V gene sequence: CDR1 SGHRS, CDR2 YFSETQ. This CDR3 comprises 17 residues. The CDR3 DNA reads as TGCGCCAGCAGCTTATTAGGATTTCGGAGCATGAACACTGAAGCTTTCTTT. As protein: CASSLLGFRSMNTEAFF.